This TCR beta chain originates from a study of T cells in Graves' hyperthyroidism and ophthalmopathy. It was RNA transcripts that yielded the amplified TCR beta CDR3 regions. When the TCR CDR3 underwent first-round RT-PCR, the HTBI primer set was used. From the multiplex PCR reads, TCRdb called clonotypes with MiXCR, one entry per CDR3 protein. Altogether around 800,000 distinct CDR3 sequences are present, more than 30% being singletons, with the ten largest covering 7.5% to 9.5%. Researchers defined stable Graves' hyperthyroidism as no ophthalmopathy progression within 18 months. CDR1 and CDR2 from the germline V gene are SEHNR and FQNEAQ (reference sequence). This CDR3 contains 15 residues. V lost 4 bases, J lost 3 bases, and 9 bases stayed unmatched. This clonotype was detected a few times.

This chain links TRBV7-9 with TRBJ2-7, with TRBD1 matching 7 bases. This TCR was recovered from a man younger than 35 with Graves' hyperthyroidism. Sequenced: blood. CDR3 in DNA: TGTGCCAGCAGCTCACCCCAGGGGGATGGCTACGAGCAGTACTTC. This encodes CASSSPQGDGYEQYF.